The entry that follows covers one TCR beta chain sequence. The target of this receptor is not known. No much larger clone exists at a distance of one base, and base qualities are not known. The sample comes from a study of shared clonotypes between healthy human individuals (dated by TCRdb to 2018 to 2020). Concerning the study at large: Three men and a couple of women, aged 18 to 49 years, made up the cohort. Per donor, leukapheresis produced somewhere between about 0.9 and 9 billion PBMCs. To estimate repertoire size and how much clonotype sharing occurs between individuals, the study deeply sequenced the blood TCR repertoires of about five healthy adults. Different laboratories and diverse techniques were used to prepare libraries and sequence TCR repertoires, to increase sequencing depth and limit assay-specific biases.

The donors were healthy, HIV-negative adults who had no recently reported acute infections or vaccinations. Only Caucasian adults living in Nashville, Tennessee, USA were represented among the donors. For unsorted samples, roughly 91 million PBMCs were counted, and genomic DNA was extracted using the QIAamp DNA Blood Mini kit. Blood was obtained by leukapheresis, after which PBMCs were separated by Ficoll-Histopaque density gradient centrifugation and cryopreserved in liquid nitrogen vapor phase. Using the deep immunoSEQ assay, multiplex PCR amplified TCR CDR3 regions from genomic DNA. For each cell subset, the extracted genomic DNA was distributed evenly across all wells of several immunoSEQ 96-well plates, and each plate served as one replicate. For unsorted PBMC, 300 ng genomic DNA, equal to 25,000 to 35,000 T cell genomes, was loaded into each replicate PCR. Genomic DNA from unsorted PBMC was sequenced over ten immunoSEQ deep assay plates. Purified libraries were quantified with a Qubit 3.0 fluorometer, sized on a Bioanalyzer 2100, and re-quantified with the KAPA Library Quantification kit. Every immunoSEQ 96-well plate was sequenced on a dedicated single-read 150-cycle Illumina NextSeq 550 flow cell. The original pipeline was this. Because only junctional sequences without quality scores were contained in the immunoSEQ output, filtering matching that applied to full-length reads could not be performed. Sequences were annotated with PyIR, a Python wrapper for IgBLAST v1.9, and V/J genes and CDR3 were assigned using IMGT germline references. Reads were removed for weak V/J assignments (E-value above 1e-6), missing CDR3, stop codons, out-of-frame junctions, or ambiguous translated residues. V3J clonotypes were defined as sequences sharing an identical inferred V gene, J gene, and CDR3 amino acid sequence. The percentage overlap between two repertoires was calculated by dividing the number of shared unique clonotypes by the size of the smaller repertoire. Three approaches were used to assess repertoire richness: RTK rarefaction, the Chao1 estimator, and Recon v2.1 estimates of unobserved clonotypes. TCRdb took over this immuneACCESS table, retaining in-frame rearrangements with V and J assigned. Such tables are incomplete; in checked studies, under half of the missing clones stem from an unresolved V gene, and the remainder is unexplained. V and J calls and clone size are given by that table; D and trimming were obtained from the DNA. Across this sample there are about 480,000 clones, with approximately 79% seen only once. Around 12% of the sample is held by the ten biggest clonotypes.

V and J lose 6 bases and 11 bases, and a span of 22 bases separates them. CDR1 and CDR2, per the germline V gene (reference sequence), are MNHEY and SMNVEV. Inclusive of the bounding cysteine and phenylalanine, the CDR3 is 14 residues long. Only the CDR3 DNA is retained, 42 bases long and in frame from the first base. Beyond this particular receptor, the publication reports: Because the study included a small number of donors, the genetic and exposure-history diversity represented was limited. Pairwise subsampling indicated that sequencing depth was expected to affect the degree of clonotype sharing among donors. Only blood was sampled, and tissue TCR repertoires likely differ from those in blood.

Source material: PBMCs. This receptor was obtained from a woman aged 40 to 50 in good health. Some clones in this sample may be carry-over from other donors' samples. The V gene is TRBV27 and the J gene is TRBJ2-5, and perhaps TRBD2 as D gene, on 6 matching bases. The CDR3 has the sequence CASRPRGSRREQYF. The nucleotides read TGTGCCAGCAGGCCCCGGGGGAGTAGGCGTGAGCAGTACTTC.